The entry below describes one T cell receptor (beta chain). No antigen is known for it. The data were taken from a study of shared clonotypes between healthy human individuals. Study details: Serving as donors were a couple of women and three men, whose ages spanned 18 to 49. Study-level results: Among donors, the sharing of clonotypes was expected to be influenced by sequencing depth.

Only Caucasian adults living in Nashville, Tennessee served as donors. Trimming shortened V by 0 bases and J by 0 bases, and 15 bases separated the two germline ends. There are 17 residues in the CDR3. Germline V gene data show CDR1 as SGHNT and CDR2 as YYREEE (reference sequence). Profiling relied on immunoSEQ multiplex PCR, and the TCRdb table lists in-frame clones only, not all of them. The repertoire includes some 2,500,000 clones, about nine tenths of them detected once, and 0.37% sits in the top ten. The sequencing sample was made of naive CD4+ T cells from PBMCs. Subset given: CD45RA+ positively selected. The receptor was derived from a man aged 18 to 30 in good health. Some clones in this sample may be carry-over from other donors' samples. The rearrangement joins TRBV5-4 to TRBJ1-2; the D gene is possibly TRBD1 (6 bases). CDR3 residues: CASSLGDRPLSNYGYTF. CDR3 bases: TGTGCCAGCAGCTTGGGAGACAGGCCCCTTTCTAACTATGGCTACACCTTC.